These 30 T cell receptor beta chains were sequenced from one sample in a study of shared clonotypes between healthy human individuals (dated by TCRdb to about 2020). The library was generated by the immunoSEQ multiplex PCR assay. Not all clones reach the TCRdb copy of this immuneACCESS table, which keeps in-frame sequences only. Checked studies attribute under half of the gap to unresolved V genes and leave the rest unexplained. The sample table records about half a million clones; roughly 85% of these occur just once. Of the sample, less than 15% is held by the ten largest clones. Source material: PBMCs. These receptors originate from a woman aged 40 to 49 in good health. Some clones in this sample may be carry-over from other donors' samples.

DNA of the CDR3: TGTGCCAGCAGCAAAGTGGGAGGCGCGGGATGGGCAGATACGCAGTATTTT. Translation: CASSKVGGAGWADTQYF. This chain links TRBV21-1 with TRBJ2-3; whether TRBD2, the table's D call, matches the DNA was not checked. TRBV21-1 is a listed pseudogene. There are 17 residues in the CDR3.

This chain joins TRBV4-3 and TRBJ2-7; possible D gene TRBD2, 5 bases. The CDR3 covers 15 residues. Trimming removed 1 base from V and 3 bases from J, with 13 bases in between. Germline V CDR1 and CDR2: LGHNA, YSLEER. CDR3: CASSQAAGRDYEQYF. CDR3 coding DNA: TGCGCCAGCAGCCAAGCTGCGGGCCGGGACTACGAGCAGTACTTC.

There are a few counts of this clone. The chain carries TRBV6-1 and TRBJ2-7, with TRBD1 matching over 9 bases. In germline, CDR1 is MNHNS, CDR2 SASEGT. V was clipped by 5 bases and J by 4 bases; unmatched bases: 6. This CDR3 contains 14 residues. The CDR3 protein is CASSTGTGSYEQYF. The CDR3 DNA is TGTGCCAGCAGTACCGGGACAGGGTCTTACGAGCAGTACTTC.

The chain couples TRBV11-2 to TRBJ2-4; no definite D call. Germline assignment: CDR1 SGHAT and CDR2 FQNNGV. V lost 5 bases, J lost 5 bases, and 10 bases lay in between. The length of the CDR3 is 13 residues. CDR3 sequence reads: CASSVSGQNIQYF. In DNA, the CDR3 is TGTGCCAGCAGCGTATCTGGGCAAAACATTCAGTACTTC.

The rearrangement joins TRBV9 to TRBJ1-3; D gene uncertain. This CDR3 has 14 residues. V was trimmed by 2 bases and J by 4 bases, leaving 10 bases between them. The germline CDR1 and CDR2 sequences are SGDLS and YYNGEE. The CDR3 reads CASSVGSPGNTIYF. The CDR3 DNA follows: TGTGCCAGCAGCGTCGGGTCGCCAGGAAACACCATATATTTT. The entire variable domain, with the rest obtained from reference TRBV9 and TRBJ1-3, is as follows: DSGVTQTPKHLITATGQRVTLRCSPRSGDLSVYWYQQSLDQGLQFLIQYYNGEERAKGNILERFSAQQFPDLHSELNLSSLELGDSALYFCASSVGSPGNTIYFGEGSWLTVV.

The rearrangement joins TRBV28 to TRBJ2-1, with D possibly being TRBD2 (5 bases). CDR3 length equals 13 residues. The V and J ends lost 3 bases and 7 bases respectively, with 10 bases between them. Germline CDR1 MDHEN, CDR2 SYDVKM. The CDR3 DNA follows: TGTGCCAGCAGTTTGACTACTGATAATGAGCAGTTCTTC. This sequence encodes CASSLTTDNEQFF.

About this clone: This sequence may be a read error, since a much larger clone differs from it by one base. The chain uses TRBV7-7 and TRBJ1-1; 11 positions match TRBD1. Germline V gene lookup returns CDR1 SSHAT and CDR2 FNYEAQ (reference sequence). The CDR3 covers 15 residues. Germline trimming cut 7 bases from V and 6 bases from J; bases unmatched to any gene: 10. CDR3 loop: CASNRIGQGASEAFF. The CDR3 nucleotides read TGTGCCAGCAACCGAATCGGACAGGGGGCCTCTGAAGCTTTCTTT.

The V call is TRBV6-5, the J call TRBJ2-2; a possible D gene is TRBD1 (6 bases). This CDR3 is built from 12 residues. Trimming cost V 5 bases and J 6 bases, with 7 bases left between them. Germline CDR1 and CDR2: MNHEY and SVGAGI. CDR3 residues: CASSRGSGELFF. The CDR3 nucleotides are TGTGCCAGCAGTAGGGGGTCCGGGGAGCTGTTTTTT.

This clone appeared a few times. The chain combines TRBV10-3 with TRBJ2-3, with a weak D call TRBD1 (6 bases). Germline V gene sequence: CDR1 ENHRY, CDR2 SYGVKD. Deletions cut 6 bases from V and 4 bases from J, with 14 bases between. This CDR3 is 14 amino acids long. This chain's CDR3 is CAIRVRGIADTQYF. The CDR3 nucleotides are TGTGCCATCAGGGTTAGGGGGATCGCAGATACGCAGTATTTT.

The V and J genes are TRBV28 and TRBJ2-7; maybe TRBD1 (6 bases). The CDR3 covers 14 residues. The germline V gene has CDR1 MDHEN and CDR2 SYDVKM. The V and J ends lost 3 bases and 2 bases respectively, with 11 bases between them. Here the CDR3 reads CASSFTGQPYEQYF. CDR3 nucleotide sequence: TGTGCCAGCAGTTTCACCGGACAGCCCTACGAGCAGTACTTC.

The chain employs TRBV5-1 and TRBJ2-7; D assignment may be TRBD1 or TRBD2 (5 bases each). V dropped 2 bases and J dropped 0 bases, with 6 bases sitting between them. Germline CDR1 reads SGHRS; CDR2 reads YFSETQ. This CDR3 contains 13 residues. CDR3 in DNA: TGCGCCAGCAGCTTTGGGGGCTCCTACGAGCAGTACTTC. Protein product: CASSFGGSYEQYF. Using reference TRBV5-1 and TRBJ2-7 for the parts outside the CDR3, the full variable domain is KAGVTQTPRYLIKTRGQQVTLSCSPISGHRSVSWYQQTPGQGLQFLFEYFSETQRNKGNFPGRFSGRQFSNSRSEMNVSTLELGDSALYLCASSFGGSYEQYFGPGTRLTVT.

The V call is TRBV2, the J call TRBJ2-3; 8 nucleotides match TRBD1. J was trimmed by 5 bases and V by 10 bases; bases with no gene match: 5. The CDR3 consists of 12 residues. From germline, CDR1 is SNHLY and CDR2 FYNNEI. The CDR3 sequence is CATRDRRDTQYF. CDR3 bases: TGTGCCACCCGGGACAGGAGAGATACGCAGTATTTT.

This clone showed up just a few times. The CDR3 spells CASSPPRRVSSYNEQFF. CDR3 nucleotides: TGTGCCAGCAGTCCGCCTCGGCGGGTGAGCTCCTACAATGAGCAGTTCTTC. V is TRBV27 and J is TRBJ2-1, with D tentatively TRBD2 (5 bases). The CDR3 loop spans 17 amino acids. The V gene's germline CDR1 is MNHEY and CDR2 SMNVEV (reference sequence). V shed 5 bases and J shed 0 bases, with 17 bases lying between them.

This clone was seen many times. For the CDR3, the DNA is TGTGCCAGCAGTGACTCTGGGACGCCCGGGGAGCTGTTTTTT. Amino acids: CASSDSGTPGELFF. This chain connects TRBV6-4 to TRBJ2-2; D could derive from TRBD1 or TRBD2 (5 bases each). V lost 0 bases and J 6 bases, leaving 8 bases between the germline ends. The CDR3 has 14 amino acids. Germline V CDR1 and CDR2: MRHNA, SNTAGT.

This clone was counted once. The J gene is TRBJ2-5, the V gene TRBV6-6, with 7 bases matching TRBD1. The CDR3 covers 15 residues. CDR1 is MNHNY and CDR2 is SVGAGI in the germline V gene (reference sequence). V shed 6 bases and J 4 bases; nucleotides not matched to a gene: 11. The CDR3: CASSKGQRVGETQYF. In DNA form, the CDR3 reads TGTGCCAGCAGCAAGGGACAGAGGGTCGGAGAGACCCAGTACTTC.

This CDR3 reads CASSSFLANTGELFF. The DNA for the CDR3 is TGTGCCAGCAGCTCCTTTTTAGCGAACACCGGGGAGCTGTTTTTT. V is TRBV11-2 and J is TRBJ2-2; D gene unclear. Trimming shortened V by 4 bases and J by 0 bases, and 9 bases separated the two germline ends. Germline CDR1 SGHAT, CDR2 FQNNGV. The CDR3 runs 15 residues.

The J gene is TRBJ2-3, the V gene TRBV5-1; D could derive from TRBD1 or TRBD2 (5 bases each). The CDR3 sequence is 16 residues long. Trimming removed 4 bases at V and 6 bases at J, with 21 bases between. Looked up from germline, CDR1 is SGHRS and CDR2 is YFSETQ. The CDR3 nucleotides are TGCGCCAGCAGCCTTTTGGGACCGGTGGGGGAGGATACGCAGTATTTT. Amino acid sequence: CASSLLGPVGEDTQYF.

The rearrangement links TRBV7-2 to TRBJ2-1; D is uncertain. Germline values: CDR1 SGHTA, CDR2 FQGNSA. V lost 2 bases and J lost 7, with 6 bases in between. This CDR3 is 12 amino acids long. CDR3: CASSLNYNEQFF. DNA of the CDR3: TGTGCCAGCAGCTTAAATTATAATGAGCAGTTCTTC.

This clone was seen only a few times. The chain couples TRBV5-4 to TRBJ2-3; TRBD2 might be the D (5 bases). Trimming removed 3 bases from V and 1 base from J, with 12 bases in between. Germline CDR1 and CDR2: SGHNT and YYREEE (reference sequence). The CDR3 covers 15 residues. This CDR3 is CASSSLAVGTDTQYF. CDR3 sequence (DNA): TGTGCCAGCAGCTCTCTAGCAGTCGGCACAGATACGCAGTATTTT.

In regard to this clone: Different DNA sequences within this sample yield the same CDR3. CDR3 residues: CAWSVLAGVGEQYF. As DNA, the CDR3 is TGTGCCTGGAGTGTACTAGCGGGAGTTGGAGAGCAGTACTTC. This rearrangement joins TRBV30 to TRBJ2-7, with TRBD2 matching 11 bases. The CDR3 runs 14 residues. The germline gives CDR1 GTSNPN, CDR2 SVGIG (reference sequence). J was trimmed by 7 bases and V by 0 bases; bases with no gene match: 5.

CDR3 loop: CASRYDRDQPQHF. The DNA for the CDR3 is TGTGCCAGCAGATATGACAGGGACCAGCCCCAGCATTTT. V and J are TRBV27 and TRBJ1-5; 7 nucleotides line up with TRBD1. The trim removed 6 bases at V and 7 bases at J, leaving 6 bases unmatched. Germline V CDR1 and CDR2: MNHEY, SMNVEV (reference sequence). This CDR3 has 13 amino acids.

A word on this clone: Given a far larger clone just one base away, this is likely a sequencing read error. The rearrangement uses TRBV2 and TRBJ1-2; 12 bases fit TRBD1. Trimming removed 6 bases from V and 4 bases from J; junction bases left unmatched: 6. This CDR3 has 15 residues. The germline CDR1 and CDR2 sequences are SNHLY and FYNNEI. The DNA for the CDR3 is TGTGCCAGCAGGTGGGACAGGGGGCTCATCTATGGCTACACCTTC. Translated: CASRWDRGLIYGYTF.

The chain is built from TRBV19 and TRBJ2-2; 7 positions match TRBD2. V shed 3 bases and J 4 bases; nucleotides not matched to a gene: 8. Per the germline V gene, CDR1 is LNHDA and CDR2 is SQIVND (reference sequence). The CDR3 is 16 residues long. The chain's CDR3 is CASSIIAGAVTGELFF. The CDR3, as DNA: TGTGCCAGTAGTATTATCGCGGGAGCGGTCACCGGGGAGCTGTTTTTT.

The CDR3 DNA reads TGTGCCAGCAGGGGTATCTACGAGCAGTACTTC. Translated, it gives CASRGIYEQYF. The genes are TRBV6-1 and TRBJ2-7; D not certain. The germline V gene encodes CDR1 MNHNS and CDR2 SASEGT. This CDR3 has 11 residues. Trimming took 6 bases from V and 3 from J, leaving 6 bases between them.

The chain joins TRBV30 to TRBJ1-3; 9 bases are shared with TRBD1. The CDR3 is 16 residues long. Per the germline V gene, CDR1 is GTSNPN and CDR2 is SVGIG (reference sequence). V dropped 4 bases and J dropped 5; count of bases not matched to a gene: 12. CDR3 region: CAWMLGQGLPRNTIYF. CDR3 nucleotides: TGTGCCTGGATGTTGGGACAGGGCCTACCAAGAAACACCATATATTTT.

This clone was recorded once. The chain combines TRBV5-6 with TRBJ2-1; 15 bases are a match to TRBD2. The V gene's germline CDR1 is SGHDT and CDR2 YYEEEE. The V segment lost 4 bases and the J segment 8 bases; nucleotides outside the gene matches: 7. This CDR3 has 16 residues. CDR3 in DNA: TGTGCCAGCAGCACCCGGACTAGCGGGAGGGCTTATGAGCAGTTCTTC. It translates to CASSTRTSGRAYEQFF.

This clone showed up just once. This chain uses TRBV19 with TRBJ2-6, with D possibly called TRBD1 or TRBD2 (6 bases each). The V end was cut by 2 bases, the J end by 2 bases, with 10 bases between. Germline lookup yields CDR1 LNHDA and CDR2 SQIVND (reference sequence). CDR3 length: 16 amino acids. The CDR3 DNA reads as TGTGCCAGTAGTATATCGGGGGCGCCTGGGGCCAACGTCCTGACTTTC. Translating gives CASSISGAPGANVLTF.

The chain joins TRBV28 to TRBJ1-3, with unresolved D. The germline gives CDR1 MDHEN, CDR2 SYDVKM. Trimming stripped 8 bases from V and 3 bases from J, with 14 bases between. This CDR3 spans 14 amino acids. Here the CDR3 reads CASQPGNSGNTIYF. CDR3 nucleotide sequence: TGTGCCAGCCAGCCGGGGAATAGTGGAAACACCATATATTTT.

The V call is TRBV2, the J call TRBJ2-2, with no clear D. Between the trimmed V and J ends, which lost 3 bases and 3 bases, there was a span of 5 bases. Germline V CDR1 and CDR2: SNHLY, FYNNEI. There are 13 residues in the CDR3. This CDR3 is CASSESYTGELFF. CDR3 in DNA: TGTGCCAGCAGTGAGAGTTACACCGGGGAGCTGTTTTTT.

The rearrangement uses TRBV6-6 and TRBJ2-7; D gene uncertain. This CDR3 has 15 amino acids. Trimming cost V 6 bases and J 7 bases, with 22 bases left between them. The germline gives CDR1 MNHNY, CDR2 SVGAGI (reference sequence). Here the CDR3 DNA reads TGTGCCAGCAGCCCCCTTGGAGTAGGTGGATTGGAGCAGTACTTC. Protein sequence: CASSPLGVGGLEQYF.